This T cell receptor (beta chain) comes out of a study of PD-L1 blockade in urothelial cancer. Background on the study: Atezolizumab at 1,200 mg intravenously every 3 weeks was started by patients in the mid-2010s.

Using immunoSEQ multiplex PCR, the repertoire was profiled, and TCRdb retains in-frame clones only, with some absent. The sample records 15,000 to 20,000 clones, about four fifths being singletons. Time point noted: peripheral blood 6 weeks after treatment start. There were between 1 and 8 samples from each patient, taken pretreatment and on-treatment. Sequencing was performed on PBMCs, taken around atezolizumab (anti-PD-L1) treatment. This clonotype was obtained from a middle-aged man with urothelial cancer.

In DNA form, the CDR3 reads TGCGCCAGCAGCCCCGGCGGGGGCGGGAGGGCTTACAATGAGCAGTTCTTC. Translation gives CASSPGGGGRAYNEQFF. The chain joins TRBV5-1 to TRBJ2-1, with 9 bases aligning to TRBD2. The junction had 12 bases not matched to a gene; V was cut back by 4 bases and J by 4 bases. The CDR3 has 17 amino acids. Germline V gene sequence: CDR1 SGHRS, CDR2 YFSETQ.